The 21 T cell receptor beta chains listed next were all sequenced from one sample in a study of CD8 T cells in Susac syndrome. Roughly 0.45 to 1 ug RNA was reverse transcribed with random hexamers. Each CDR3 protein gets one entry after TCRdb re-called the immunoSEQ multiplex PCR reads with MiXCR. The sample holds 150,000 to 200,000 distinct CDR3 sequences, roughly 92% seen once. Sequencing was performed on CD4+ T cells from PBMCs. These TCRs come from a human donor with multiple sclerosis.

This clonotype occurred once. In nucleotides, the CDR3 is TGCAGTGCTCGAGGGACCGTAGGGACATTTTATGGCTACACCTTC. Encoded protein: CSARGTVGTFYGYTF. This chain connects TRBV20-1 to TRBJ1-2, with D possibly being TRBD1 (6 bases). Trimming cost V 5 bases and J 5 bases, with 21 bases left between them. Germline assignment: CDR1 DFQATT and CDR2 SNEGSKA (reference sequence). The CDR3 length is 15 residues.

This chain uses TRBV6-1 with TRBJ1-6; 7 nucleotides agree with TRBD1. The germline V gene encodes CDR1 MNHNS and CDR2 SASEGT. The CDR3 runs to 14 residues. V was clipped by 6 bases and J by 7 bases; unmatched bases: 6. The CDR3 nucleotides are TGTGCCAGCAGCCGGGACAGACTCAATTCACCCCTCCACTTT. Its translation: CASSRDRLNSPLHF.

This chain links TRBV2 with TRBJ2-1; D unresolved. The germline V gene encodes CDR1 SNHLY and CDR2 FYNNEI. V lost 8 bases, J lost 8 bases, and 7 bases lay in between. There are 10 residues in the CDR3. CDR3 sequence: CASGRDEQFF. Here the CDR3 DNA reads TGTGCCAGCGGGCGAGATGAGCAGTTCTTC.

CDR3 DNA: TGTGCCTGCAGTAAGGTAGCGGGAGCCTACAATGAGCAGTTCTTC. Protein: CACSKVAGAYNEQFF. This chain uses TRBV30 with TRBJ2-1, with TRBD2 identical over 9 bases. J gave up 2 bases and V 6 bases, and 8 bases lay outside the gene matches. The CDR3 sequence is 15 residues long. Germline V gene data show CDR1 as GTSNPN and CDR2 as SVGIG (reference sequence). Based on the CDR3 plus reference TRBV30 and TRBJ2-1, the full variable domain is SQTIHQWPATLVQPVGSPLSLECTVEGTSNPNLYWYRQAAGRGLQLLFYSVGIGQISSEVPQNLSASRPQDRQFILSSKKLLLSDSGFYLCACSKVAGAYNEQFFGPGTRLTVL.

In this sample, this clonotype turned up once. The chain joins TRBV19 to TRBJ1-1; D unresolved. CDR1 LNHDA and CDR2 SQIVND come from the germline V gene (reference sequence). This CDR3 has 12 amino acids. V was shortened by 7 bases and J by 1 base, with 7 bases between the two germline ends. For the CDR3, the DNA is TGTGCCAGTACCAAAGGGAACACTGAAGCTTTCTTT. Its protein is CASTKGNTEAFF.

The chain is built from TRBV6-2 or TRBV6-3 and TRBJ1-1; TRBD1 is a possible D gene (5 bases). Germline V CDR1 and CDR2: MNHEY, SVGEGT. V gave up 3 bases and J gave up 7 bases, with 12 bases separating them. This CDR3 region has 13 residues. CDR3 region: CASSYRDGIEAFF. CDR3 DNA sequence: TGTGCCAGCAGTTATAGGGACGGAATTGAAGCTTTCTTT.

The chain carries TRBV4-2 and TRBJ2-5; D is unresolved. The germline V and J ends were trimmed by 0 bases and 8 bases, with 10 bases remaining between them. CDR3 size: 13 residues. CDR1 and CDR2 from the germline V gene are LGHNA and YNFKEQ. In DNA, the CDR3 is TGTGCCAGCAGCCAAGATACGGCCACCACCCAGTACTTC. Translated, it gives CASSQDTATTQYF.

The V and J genes are TRBV11-1 and TRBJ2-5; D is perhaps TRBD1 or TRBD2 (7 bases each). Deletions cut 3 bases from V and 1 base from J, with 33 bases between. CDR1 is SGHAT and CDR2 is FQDESV in the germline V gene (reference sequence). The CDR3 loop spans 22 amino acids. CDR3 sequence: CASSFPTFVQGTNMKVQETQYF. The CDR3 DNA reads TGTGCCAGCAGCTTTCCCACTTTCGTACAGGGGACTAACATGAAAGTCCAAGAGACCCAGTACTTC.

The V gene is TRBV6-2 or TRBV6-3, the J gene TRBJ2-5; weak D call: TRBD1 (5 bases). The CDR3 length is 13 residues. Per the germline V gene, CDR1 is MNHEY and CDR2 is SVGEGT. V lost 6 bases and J lost 5, with 13 bases in between. The CDR3 here is CASSFQGKETQYF. The CDR3 DNA sequence: TGTGCCAGCAGCTTTCAGGGAAAGGAGACCCAGTACTTC.

This chain joins TRBV24-1 and TRBJ1-4; D ambiguous. The CDR3 consists of 14 residues. Trimming cost V 8 bases and J 7 bases, with 16 bases left between them. Germline V lookup: CDR1 KGHDR, CDR2 SFDVKD. The CDR3 loop is CATIGLGMGEKLFF. The CDR3 region has the DNA TGTGCCACCATTGGTTTGGGGATGGGTGAAAAACTGTTTTTT.

For the CDR3, the DNA is TGTGCCAGCAGCCAAGCGGGGGGTCATAGCAATCAGCCCCAGCATTTT. Protein sequence: CASSQAGGHSNQPQHF. The gene calls are TRBV3-1 and TRBJ1-5; TRBD1 is a possible D gene (5 bases). The CDR3 consists of 16 residues. From germline, CDR1 is LGHDT and CDR2 YNNKEL (reference sequence). The V end lost 1 base, the J end lost 0 bases, and 10 bases lay between the germline ends.

The gene calls are TRBV6-1 and TRBJ2-7; 10 bases agree with TRBD2. Losses at the gene ends were 6 bases for V and 3 bases for J; bases not matched to a gene: 11. The germline V gene has CDR1 MNHNS and CDR2 SASEGT. This CDR3 comprises 16 residues. The CDR3 DNA sequence: TGTGCCAGCAGACTTACCGGGACTAGCGAGATCTACGAGCAGTACTTC. Translating gives CASRLTGTSEIYEQYF.

This chain joins TRBV6-1 and TRBJ1-1, with TRBD1 identical over 10 bases. This CDR3 comprises 15 residues. Germline lookup yields CDR1 MNHNS and CDR2 SASEGT. Trimming removed 10 bases from V and 4 bases from J; junction bases left unmatched: 12. The CDR3 coding sequence is TGTGCCATCCGGGACAGGGGTTTAGCGGGCACTGAAGCTTTCTTT. This codes for CAIRDRGLAGTEAFF.

This chain joins TRBV30 and TRBJ1-1; TRBD1 matches at 9 bases. Losses at the gene ends were 3 bases for V and 8 bases for J; bases not matched to a gene: 1. The germline V gene has CDR1 GTSNPN and CDR2 SVGIG (reference sequence). There are 11 residues in the CDR3. CDR3 sequence reads: CAWRQGAEAFF. The DNA for the CDR3 is TGTGCCTGGAGACAGGGGGCGGAAGCTTTCTTT.

This rearrangement joins TRBV5-4 to TRBJ2-5; 7 positions agree with TRBD2. The trim removed 1 base at V and 0 bases at J, leaving 0 bases unmatched. Looked up from germline, CDR1 is SGHNT and CDR2 is YYREEE (reference sequence). This CDR3 contains 14 residues. CDR3 nucleotides: TGTGCCAGCAGCTTGACTAGCGACCAAGAGACCCAGTACTTC. Translating gives CASSLTSDQETQYF. Full variable domain (missing parts from reference TRBV5-4 and TRBJ2-5): ETGVTQSPTHLIKTRGQQVTLRCSSQSGHNTVSWYQQALGQGPQFIFQYYREEENGRGNFPPRFSGLQFPNYSSELNVNALELDDSALYLCASSLTSDQETQYFGPGTRLLVL.

The J gene is TRBJ1-1, the V gene TRBV3-1, with 10 bases aligning to TRBD1. Trimming at V came to 0 bases and at J to 4 bases, leaving 5 bases not matched to a gene. Looked up from germline, CDR1 is LGHDT and CDR2 is YNNKEL (reference sequence). The CDR3 totals 16 residues. The CDR3 DNA sequence: TGTGCCAGCAGCCAAGATTTTGGGACAGGGGCCACTGAAGCTTTCTTT. This translates into CASSQDFGTGATEAFF.

The V and J genes are TRBV28 and TRBJ1-1; D is undetermined. From germline, CDR1 is MDHEN and CDR2 SYDVKM. V was cut by 6 bases and J by 1 base, with 9 bases left in between. This CDR3 comprises 13 residues. CDR3 loop: CASSRAANTEAFF. CDR3 coding DNA: TGTGCCAGCAGCCGGGCCGCGAACACTGAAGCTTTCTTT.

CDR3 nucleotides: TGCAGTGCTAGAGGCCCTAGCGGGAGCACAGATACGCAGTATTTT. Residues: CSARGPSGSTDTQYF. The chain combines TRBV20-1 with TRBJ2-3, with 8 bases fitting TRBD2. With 1 base clipped from V and 0 bases from J, the junction kept 3 bases outside the gene matches. The CDR3 runs to 15 residues. Germline V lookup: CDR1 DFQATT, CDR2 SNEGSKA (reference sequence).

The chain uses TRBV13 and TRBJ1-2; TRBD1 matches 10 bases. The CDR3 has 14 residues. V shed 5 bases, J shed 9 bases, and the junction held 9 bases outside the gene matches. Germline values: CDR1 PRHDT, CDR2 FYEKMQ (reference sequence). The CDR3, as DNA: TGTGCCAGCAGCCTAACCGGGACAGGGGTTAGCTACACCTTC. This gives the protein CASSLTGTGVSYTF.

The V and J genes are TRBV7-9 and TRBJ1-1; 10 nucleotides match TRBD1. In germline, CDR1 is SEHNR, CDR2 FQNEAQ (reference sequence). The CDR3 length is 16 residues. V lost 4 bases, J lost 4 bases, and 9 bases stayed unmatched. CDR3 nucleotides: TGTGCCAGCAGCTGGGGACAGGGGCTCCTGGGCACTGAAGCTTTCTTT. Residues: CASSWGQGLLGTEAFF.

The chain is built from TRBV6-1 and TRBJ2-7; TRBD1 matches 9 bases. V lost 6 bases to trimming and J lost 7 bases; unmatched junction nucleotides: 16. CDR1 and CDR2 (germline): MNHNS, SASEGT. The CDR3 has 16 residues. This CDR3 reads CASRLFTGDRVVEQYF. In DNA, the CDR3 is TGTGCCAGCAGACTATTCACCGGGGACAGGGTGGTAGAGCAGTACTTC.